This TCR beta chain was profiled in a study of cytomegalovirus exposure and HLA in healthy donors. Broader study findings: Later analysis revealed greater clonal expansion in HLA-associated TCR beta chains than in equally common others. Compared with the approximately 680-donor mean, an Asian-associated ancestry cluster reportedly had fewer N-insertions, according to a later analysis.

The donors gave bone marrow, and they were healthy. Worth noting for this clone: Antigen unknown.

Use of 60 Vbeta and 13 Jbeta primers characterized the PCR. Data came from immunoSEQ multiplex PCR; TCRdb stores just in-frame clones and leaves some out. The sample lists about 120,000 clones, roughly four fifths occurring once. Trimming removed 0 bases from V and 9 bases from J, with 8 bases in between. CDR3 length: 11 amino acids. The germline gives CDR1 DFQATT, CDR2 SNEGSKA (reference sequence). The V gene is TRBV20-1, the J gene TRBJ1-1; D gene unclear. This sequence was found in a woman between 25 and 40 years old in good health and CMV-seropositive. Sequenced sample: PBMCs. DNA for the CDR3: TGCAGTGCTAGAGATCCGCGGCAAGCTTTCTTT. This gives the protein CSARDPRQAFF.